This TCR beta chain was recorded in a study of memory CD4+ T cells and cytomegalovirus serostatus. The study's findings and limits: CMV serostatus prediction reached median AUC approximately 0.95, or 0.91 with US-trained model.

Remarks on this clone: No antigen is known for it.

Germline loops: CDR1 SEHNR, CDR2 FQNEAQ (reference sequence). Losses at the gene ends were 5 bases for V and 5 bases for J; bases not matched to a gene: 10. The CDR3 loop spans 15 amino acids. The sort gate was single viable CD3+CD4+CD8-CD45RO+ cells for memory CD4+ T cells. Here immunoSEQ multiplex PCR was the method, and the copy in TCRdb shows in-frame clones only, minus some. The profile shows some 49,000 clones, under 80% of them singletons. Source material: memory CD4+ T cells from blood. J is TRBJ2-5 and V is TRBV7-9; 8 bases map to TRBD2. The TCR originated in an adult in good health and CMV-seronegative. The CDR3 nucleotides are TGTGCCAGCAGCGCCGTCGGGGGGGCTAGGGAGACCCAGTACTTC. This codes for CASSAVGGARETQYF.